This T cell receptor (beta chain) was recorded in a study of T cell responses to AZD1222 COVID-19 vaccine. Study-level findings and limits: Baseline seropositives among AZD1222 recipients totaled only five or six. Distributed over spike, vaccine-associated CD4 TCRs predominated at 160-218 and 743-854.

TCRdb's copy holds only in-frame clones and misses some; the assay was immunoSEQ multiplex PCR. The table includes under 150,000 clones, around 83% detected once. The CDR3 length is 13 residues. The V and J ends lost 6 bases and 5 bases respectively, with 11 bases between them. In germline, CDR1 is SGHAT, CDR2 FQNNGV. Of note for this clone: The antigen remains undetermined.

Sequences were derived from peripheral blood, sampled 28 days after the second AZD1222 dose. This receptor was taken from an adult who received the AZD1222 COVID-19 vaccine. The chain joins TRBV11-2 to TRBJ1-5, with a weak D call TRBD1 (6 bases). This CDR3 reads CASRRGIYQPQHF. The CDR3 nucleotides read TGTGCCAGCAGAAGGGGGATTTATCAGCCCCAGCATTTT. Full variable domain (remainder filled in from reference TRBV11-2 and TRBJ1-5): EAGVAQSPRYKIIEKRQSVAFWCNPISGHATLYWYQQILGQGPKLLIQFQNNGVVDDSQLPKDRFSAERLKGVDSTLKIQPAKLEDSAVYLCASRRGIYQPQHFGDGTRLSIL.